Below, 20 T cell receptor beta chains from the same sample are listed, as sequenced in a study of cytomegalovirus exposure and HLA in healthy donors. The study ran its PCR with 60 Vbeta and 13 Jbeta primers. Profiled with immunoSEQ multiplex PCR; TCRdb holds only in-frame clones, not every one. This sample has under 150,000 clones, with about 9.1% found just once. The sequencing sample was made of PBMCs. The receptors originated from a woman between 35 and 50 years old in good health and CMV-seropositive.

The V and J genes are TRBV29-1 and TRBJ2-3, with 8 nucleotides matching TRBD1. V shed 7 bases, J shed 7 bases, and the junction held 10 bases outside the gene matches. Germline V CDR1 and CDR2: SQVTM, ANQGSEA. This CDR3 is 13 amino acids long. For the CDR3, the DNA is TGCAGCGCGAGCAGACAGGGGACCAATACGCAGTATTTT. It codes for CSASRQGTNTQYF.

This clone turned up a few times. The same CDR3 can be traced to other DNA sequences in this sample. The CDR3 loop reads CASSLSLTSTDTQYF. In DNA form, the CDR3 reads TGTGCCAGTAGTCTTAGCTTGACTAGCACAGATACGCAGTATTTT. This chain links TRBV19 with TRBJ2-3, with D hard to call. The CDR3 has 15 residues. V was trimmed by 5 bases and J by 0 bases, leaving 12 bases between them. Germline assignment: CDR1 LNHDA and CDR2 SQIVND (reference sequence).

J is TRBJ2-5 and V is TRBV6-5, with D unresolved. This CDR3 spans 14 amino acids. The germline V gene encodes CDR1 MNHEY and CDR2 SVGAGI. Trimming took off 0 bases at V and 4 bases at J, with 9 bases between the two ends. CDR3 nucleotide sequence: TGTGCCAGCAGTTACTCGAACGAGGTAGAGACCCAGTACTTC. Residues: CASSYSNEVETQYF.

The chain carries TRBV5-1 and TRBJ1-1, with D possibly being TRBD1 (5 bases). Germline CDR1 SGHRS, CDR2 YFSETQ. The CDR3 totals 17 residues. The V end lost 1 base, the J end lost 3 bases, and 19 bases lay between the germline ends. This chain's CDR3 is CASSLIQGQGVDTEAFF. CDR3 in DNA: TGCGCCAGCAGCTTGATTCAGGGCCAAGGGGTTGACACTGAAGCTTTCTTT.

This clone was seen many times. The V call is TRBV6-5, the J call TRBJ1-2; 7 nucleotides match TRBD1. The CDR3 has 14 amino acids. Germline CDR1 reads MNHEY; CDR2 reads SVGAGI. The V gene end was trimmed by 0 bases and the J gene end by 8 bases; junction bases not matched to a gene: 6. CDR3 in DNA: TGTGCCAGCAGTTACTCTCAGGGGGTTGGGGGCTACACCTTC. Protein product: CASSYSQGVGGYTF.

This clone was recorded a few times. CDR3 DNA: TGCGCCAGCAGCCTCCATACAGGGATCGCTGGAAACACCATATATTTT. It is translated as CASSLHTGIAGNTIYF. The chain joins TRBV4-1 to TRBJ1-3; TRBD1 might be the D (6 bases). The CDR3 spans 16 residues. Trimming shortened V by 4 bases and J by 2 bases, and 15 bases separated the two germline ends. Germline CDR1 MGHRA, CDR2 YSYEKL.

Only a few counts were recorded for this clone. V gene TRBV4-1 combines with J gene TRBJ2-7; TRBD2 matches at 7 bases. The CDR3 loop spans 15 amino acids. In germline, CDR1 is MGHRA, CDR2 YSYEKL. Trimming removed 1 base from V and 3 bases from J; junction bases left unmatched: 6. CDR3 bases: TGCGCCAGCAGCCAAGTGCTAGCGGCATACTACGAGCAGTACTTC. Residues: CASSQVLAAYYEQYF.

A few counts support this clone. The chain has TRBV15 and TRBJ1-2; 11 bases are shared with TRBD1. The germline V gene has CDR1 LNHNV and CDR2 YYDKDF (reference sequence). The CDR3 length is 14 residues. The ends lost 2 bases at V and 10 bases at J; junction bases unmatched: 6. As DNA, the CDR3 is TGTGCCACCAGCAGACCCGGGACAGGGGGATACTACACCTTC. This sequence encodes CATSRPGTGGYYTF.

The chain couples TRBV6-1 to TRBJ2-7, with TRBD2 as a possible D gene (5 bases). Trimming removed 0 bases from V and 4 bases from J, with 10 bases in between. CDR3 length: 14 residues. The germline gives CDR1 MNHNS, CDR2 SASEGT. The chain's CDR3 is CASSEAEVLYEQYF. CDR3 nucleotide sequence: TGTGCCAGCAGTGAAGCGGAGGTTTTATACGAGCAGTACTTC.

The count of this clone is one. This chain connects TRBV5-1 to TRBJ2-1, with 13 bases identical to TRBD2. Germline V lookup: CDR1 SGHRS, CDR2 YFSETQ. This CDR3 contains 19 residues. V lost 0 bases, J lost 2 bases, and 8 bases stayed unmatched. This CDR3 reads CASSLAGTSGGAAYNEQFF. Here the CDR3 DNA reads TGCGCCAGCAGCTTGGCCGGTACTAGCGGGGGGGCGGCCTACAATGAGCAGTTCTTC.

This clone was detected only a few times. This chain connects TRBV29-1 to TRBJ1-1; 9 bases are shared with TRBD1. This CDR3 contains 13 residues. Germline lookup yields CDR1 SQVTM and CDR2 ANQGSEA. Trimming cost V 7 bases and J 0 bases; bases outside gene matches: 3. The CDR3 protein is CSARTGVNTEAFF. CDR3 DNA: TGCAGCGCTAGGACAGGGGTGAACACTGAAGCTTTCTTT.

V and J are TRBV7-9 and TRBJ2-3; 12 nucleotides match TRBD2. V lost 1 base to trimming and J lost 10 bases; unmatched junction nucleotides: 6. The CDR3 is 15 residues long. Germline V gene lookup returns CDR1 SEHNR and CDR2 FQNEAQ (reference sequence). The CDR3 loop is CASSLGSSGGAAQYF. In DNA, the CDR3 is TGTGCCAGCAGCTTAGGATCTAGCGGGGGGGCGGCGCAGTATTTT.

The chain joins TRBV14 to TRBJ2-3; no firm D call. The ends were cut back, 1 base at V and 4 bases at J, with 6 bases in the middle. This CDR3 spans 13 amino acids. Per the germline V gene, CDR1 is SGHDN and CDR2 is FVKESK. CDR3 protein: CASSQGWPDTQYF. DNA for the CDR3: TGTGCCAGCAGCCAAGGCTGGCCAGATACGCAGTATTTT.

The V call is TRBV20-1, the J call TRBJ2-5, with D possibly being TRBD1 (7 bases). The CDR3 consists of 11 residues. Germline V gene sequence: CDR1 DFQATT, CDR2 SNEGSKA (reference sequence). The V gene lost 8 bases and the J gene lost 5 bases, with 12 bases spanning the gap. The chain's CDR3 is CSTGEVETQYF. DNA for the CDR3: TGCAGTACAGGGGAGGTGGAGACCCAGTACTTC.

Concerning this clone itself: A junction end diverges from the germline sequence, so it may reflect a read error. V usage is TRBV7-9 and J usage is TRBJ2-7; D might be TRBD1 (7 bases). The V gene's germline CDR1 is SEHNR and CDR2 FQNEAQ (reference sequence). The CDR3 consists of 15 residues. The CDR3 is CASRQEGASSYAQYF. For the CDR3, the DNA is TGTGCCAGCCGACAGGAGGGGGCCTCCTCCTACGCGCAGTACTTC.

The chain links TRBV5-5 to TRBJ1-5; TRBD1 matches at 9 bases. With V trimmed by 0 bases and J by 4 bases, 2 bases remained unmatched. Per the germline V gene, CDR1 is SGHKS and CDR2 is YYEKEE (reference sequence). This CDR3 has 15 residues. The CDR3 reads CASSLDRGRNQPQHF. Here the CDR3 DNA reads TGTGCCAGCAGCTTGGACAGGGGGCGAAATCAGCCCCAGCATTTT. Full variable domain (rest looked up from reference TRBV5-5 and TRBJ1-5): DAGVTQSPTHLIKTRGQQVTLRCSPISGHKSVSWYQQVLGQGPQFIFQYYEKEERGRGNFPDRFSARQFPNYSSELNVNALLLGDSALYLCASSLDRGRNQPQHFGDGTRLSIL.

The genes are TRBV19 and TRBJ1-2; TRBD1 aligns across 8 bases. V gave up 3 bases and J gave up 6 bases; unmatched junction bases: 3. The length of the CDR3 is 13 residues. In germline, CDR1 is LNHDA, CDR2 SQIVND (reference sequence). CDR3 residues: CASSIQGADGYTF. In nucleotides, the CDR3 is TGTGCCAGTAGTATCCAGGGGGCCGATGGCTACACCTTC. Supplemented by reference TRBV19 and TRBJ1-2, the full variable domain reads DGGITQSPKYLFRKEGQNVTLSCEQNLNHDAMYWYRQDPGQGLRLIYYSQIVNDFQKGDIAEGYSVSREKKESFPLTVTSAQKNPTAFYLCASSIQGADGYTFGSGTRLTVV.

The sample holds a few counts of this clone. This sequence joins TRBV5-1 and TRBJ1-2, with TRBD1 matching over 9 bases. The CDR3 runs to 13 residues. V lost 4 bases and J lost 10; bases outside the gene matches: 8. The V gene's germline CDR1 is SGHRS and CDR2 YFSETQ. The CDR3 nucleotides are TGCGCCAGCAGCCTGGGGGACAGGGAAGACTACACCTTC. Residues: CASSLGDREDYTF.

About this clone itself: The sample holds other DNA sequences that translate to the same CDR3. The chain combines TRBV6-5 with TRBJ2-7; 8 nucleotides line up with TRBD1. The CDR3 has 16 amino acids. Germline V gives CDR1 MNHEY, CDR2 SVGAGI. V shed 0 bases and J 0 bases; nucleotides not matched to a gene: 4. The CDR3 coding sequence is TGTGCCAGCAGTTACTCTGGGACAGGCCTCTCCTACGAGCAGTACTTC. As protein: CASSYSGTGLSYEQYF.

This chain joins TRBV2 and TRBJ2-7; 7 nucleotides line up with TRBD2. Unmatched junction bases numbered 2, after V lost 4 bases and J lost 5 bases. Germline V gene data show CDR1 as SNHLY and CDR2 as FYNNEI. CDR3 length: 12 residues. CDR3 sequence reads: CASSGGGNEQYF. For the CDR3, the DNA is TGTGCCAGCAGTGGGGGGGGGAACGAGCAGTACTTC.